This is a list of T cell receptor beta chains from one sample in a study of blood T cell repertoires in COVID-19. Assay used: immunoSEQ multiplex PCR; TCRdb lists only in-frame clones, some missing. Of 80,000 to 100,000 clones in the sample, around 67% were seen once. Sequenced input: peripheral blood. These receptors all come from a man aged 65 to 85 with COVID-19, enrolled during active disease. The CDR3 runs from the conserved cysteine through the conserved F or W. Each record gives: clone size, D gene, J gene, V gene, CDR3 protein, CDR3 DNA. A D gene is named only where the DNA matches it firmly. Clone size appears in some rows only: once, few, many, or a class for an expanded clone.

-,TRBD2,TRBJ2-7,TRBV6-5,CASRARPSGAYEQYF,TGTGCCAGCAGGGCGAGGCCTAGCGGTGCCTACGAGCAGTACTTC
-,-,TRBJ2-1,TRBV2,CASSGGTSLYEQFF,TGTGCCAGCAGTGGGGGGACTTCACTCTATGAGCAGTTCTTC
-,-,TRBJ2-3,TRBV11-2,CASSFWRGRPDTQYF,TGTGCCAGCAGCTTCTGGAGGGGACGCCCAGATACGCAGTATTTT
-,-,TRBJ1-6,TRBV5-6,CASSFNSNSPLHF,TGTGCCAGCAGCTTTAACAGTAATTCACCCCTCCACTTT
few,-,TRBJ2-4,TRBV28,CASCRGIAKNIQYF,TGTGCCAGCTGCCGCGGGATAGCCAAAAACATTCAGTACTTC
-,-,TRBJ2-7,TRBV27,CASSLYVGGYEQYF,TGTGCCAGCAGTTTATACGTGGGGGGCTACGAGCAGTACTTC
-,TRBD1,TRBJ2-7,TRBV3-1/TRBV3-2,CASSQITGGEQYF,TGTGCCAGCAGCCAGATTACAGGGGGCGAGCAGTACTTC
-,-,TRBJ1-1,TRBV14,CASSALRGLNTEAFF,TGTGCCAGCAGCGCCCTCCGAGGGTTGAACACTGAAGCTTTCTTT
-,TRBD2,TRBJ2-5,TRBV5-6,CASSLGPSGSRRETQYF,TGTGCCAGCAGCTTGGGTCCTAGCGGGAGTCGAAGGGAGACCCAGTACTTC
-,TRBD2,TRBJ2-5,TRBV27,CASSPRTSGSWETQYF,TGTGCCAGCAGTCCCCGGACTAGCGGGAGCTGGGAGACCCAGTACTTC
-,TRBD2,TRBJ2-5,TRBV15,CATSRGGSGRRETQYF,TGTGCCACCAGCAGAGGAGGGAGCGGGAGGAGGGAGACCCAGTACTTC
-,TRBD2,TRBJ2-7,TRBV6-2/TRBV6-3,CASSYSTVSSGAEQYF,TGTGCCAGCAGTTACTCGACGGTCTCTAGCGGGGCCGAGCAGTACTTC
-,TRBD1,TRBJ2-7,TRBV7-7,CASSLGQGGSGVSSYEQYF,TGTGCTAGCAGCCTCGGACAGGGTGGAAGCGGAGTGAGCTCCTACGAGCAGTACTTC
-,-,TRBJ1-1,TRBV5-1,CASSLQGHTEAFF,TGCGCCAGCAGCCTACAGGGACACACTGAAGCTTTCTTT
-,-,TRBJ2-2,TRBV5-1,CASSLGHAGELFF,TGCGCCAGCAGCCTAGGACACGCCGGGGAGCTGTTTTTT
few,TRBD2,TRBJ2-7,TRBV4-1,CASSYRTSGSYEQYF,TGCGCCAGCAGCTATAGGACTAGCGGCTCCTACGAGCAGTACTTC
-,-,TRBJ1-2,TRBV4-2,CASSQDEGVYGYTF,TGTGCCAGCAGCCAAGATGAGGGGGTTTATGGCTACACCTTC
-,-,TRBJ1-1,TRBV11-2,CASSLEGSYTEAFF,TGTGCCAGCAGCTTAGAAGGGAGCTACACTGAAGCTTTCTTT